This T cell receptor beta chain was found in a study of cytomegalovirus exposure and HLA in healthy donors. Study-wide points: Specificity for CMV antigens was confirmed in vitro for a few of the CMV-associated chains. Later analysis demonstrated an association between a missense DCLRE1C variant and TCR beta V- and J-gene trimming. Across HLA loci, a later analysis found differing TCR association rates, with DRB1 most and HLA-C fewest.

Donors were ostensibly healthy at sampling, although undocumented immune exposures were probable. It was with 60 Vbeta and 13 Jbeta primers that the PCR ran. The table came from immunoSEQ multiplex PCR; TCRdb's copy has only in-frame clones and leaves some out. The sample comprises over 25,000 clones, almost 70% of which are singletons, and 4% to 5.5% rests with the top ten. A remark on this clone: As yet, its antigen is unknown.

With V trimmed by 4 bases and J by 7 bases, 3 bases remained unmatched. The germline V gene has CDR1 KGHSY and CDR2 FQNENV. The CDR3 covers 13 residues. Sample: PBMCs. The chain recombines TRBV16 with TRBJ2-1; 8 positions agree with TRBD2. The origin of this receptor is a woman aged 45-65 years in good health and CMV-seronegative. The CDR3 DNA follows: TGTGCCAGCAGCCCCTCGGGGGGGAATGAGCAGTTCTTC. The encoded protein is CASSPSGGNEQFF.